The 31 T cell receptor beta chains below were found in one sample sequenced in a study of cytomegalovirus exposure and HLA in healthy donors. PCR employed 60 Vbeta and 13 Jbeta primers. Clones were sequenced by immunoSEQ multiplex PCR, and TCRdb holds only the in-frame ones, with some missing. The sample contains some 33,000 clones, approximately 61% of which appear only once. The sample was PBMCs. The receptors were sampled from a man in his forties or fifties in good health and CMV-seropositive.

The J gene is TRBJ2-1, the V gene TRBV28, with 7 nucleotides matching TRBD1. Germline trimming cut 6 bases from V and 9 bases from J; bases unmatched to any gene: 2. Germline V gives CDR1 MDHEN, CDR2 SYDVKM. The CDR3 is 11 residues long. CDR3: CASRDRLEQFF. CDR3 in DNA: TGTGCCAGCAGGGACAGGCTTGAGCAGTTCTTC.

The chain carries TRBV7-2 and TRBJ2-1; 10 nucleotides line up with TRBD2. V shed 4 bases and J 5 bases; nucleotides not matched to a gene: 2. The V gene's germline CDR1 is SGHTA and CDR2 FQGNSA. The CDR3 runs 14 residues. For the CDR3, the DNA is TGTGCCAGCAGCTATAGCGGGGGGAACAATGAGCAGTTCTTC. As protein: CASSYSGGNNEQFF.

In the case of this clone: The junction departs from germline at one end; a sequencing error may be responsible. This same CDR3 is encoded by further DNA sequences in the sample. The chain employs TRBV5-1 and TRBJ1-1, with D hard to call. This CDR3 is 14 amino acids long. Germline loops: CDR1 SGHRS, CDR2 YFSETQ. CDR3 loop: CASSFNSLNTEAFF. The CDR3 DNA follows: TGCGCCAGCAGCTTTAACAGTCTGAATACTGAAGCTTTCTTT.

The V and J genes are TRBV2 and TRBJ2-7, with 9 bases aligning to TRBD2. CDR1 SNHLY and CDR2 FYNNEI come from the germline V gene. V lost 4 bases, J lost 4 bases, and 2 bases stayed unmatched. This CDR3 has 13 amino acids. The CDR3 nucleotides are TGTGCCAGCAGTGTTCTAGCGGGATACGAGCAGTACTTC. Its translation is CASSVLAGYEQYF.

The CDR3 DNA is TGCAGCGTTGAAGTGAGGAAAGGACAGCCCCAGCATTTT. Its translation is CSVEVRKGQPQHF. The rearrangement uses TRBV29-1 and TRBJ1-5; no clear D. Per germline, CDR1 SQVTM and CDR2 ANQGSEA. The CDR3 runs 13 residues. Trimming left V 1 base short and J 7 bases short, with 11 bases between. The full variable domain, completed using reference TRBV29-1 and TRBJ1-5, is SAVISQKPSRDICQRGTSLTIQCQVDSQVTMMFWYRQQPGQSLTLIATANQGSEATYESGFVIDKFPISRPNLTFSTLTVSNMSPEDSSIYLCSVEVRKGQPQHFGDGTRLSIL.

This clone was counted a few times. The V gene is TRBV5-1, the J gene TRBJ2-1, with 11 bases matching TRBD2. The CDR3 has 15 amino acids. J was trimmed by 7 bases and V by 1 base; bases with no gene match: 4. CDR1 and CDR2 from the germline V gene are SGHRS and YFSETQ. DNA for the CDR3: TGCGCCAGCAGCTTGACTAGCGGGAGATTGAATGAGCAGTTCTTC. Amino acids: CASSLTSGRLNEQFF.

This clone has only a few counts. The V gene is TRBV5-4, the J gene TRBJ2-5; TRBD1 matches 7 bases. The CDR3 extends over 14 amino acids. Unmatched junction bases numbered 7, after V lost 4 bases and J lost 4 bases. The germline CDR1 and CDR2 sequences are SGHNT and YYREEE (reference sequence). The CDR3 loop reads CASSSYRGVETQYF. CDR3 DNA: TGTGCCAGCAGCAGCTACAGGGGTGTAGAGACCCAGTACTTC.

This clone is medium-sized in the sample. The V and J genes are TRBV27 and TRBJ2-1, with 8 bases identical to TRBD2. Losses at the gene ends were 5 bases for V and 1 base for J; bases not matched to a gene: 4. CDR3 length: 15 amino acids. Germline V CDR1 and CDR2: MNHEY, SMNVEV (reference sequence). The CDR3, as DNA: TGTGCCAGCAGTCCCGGGAGGGCGTCCTACAATGAGCAGTTCTTC. Protein product: CASSPGRASYNEQFF.

The chain recombines TRBV7-9 with TRBJ1-2; 7 bases match TRBD1. The CDR3 has 14 residues. After removal of 1 base from V and 7 bases from J, the junction contained 6 bases not matched to a gene. The germline gives CDR1 SEHNR, CDR2 FQNEAQ (reference sequence). As DNA, the CDR3 is TGTGCCAGCAGCTTAGGACAGGGACGCTTTGGCTACACCTTC. Translating gives CASSLGQGRFGYTF.

As concerns this clone: The sample contains more than one DNA sequence encoding this CDR3. The chain carries TRBV4-1 and TRBJ2-5, with D possibly matching TRBD1 (5 bases). The germline gives CDR1 MGHRA, CDR2 YSYEKL. The CDR3 is made up of 13 amino acids. Deletions cut 4 bases from V and 5 bases from J, with 11 bases between. In DNA, the CDR3 is TGCGCCAGCAGCCGACTCCCAGGGGAGACCCAGTACTTC. It is translated as CASSRLPGETQYF.

The chain carries TRBV4-3 and TRBJ2-1; D is possibly TRBD1 (6 bases). From germline, CDR1 is LGHNA and CDR2 YSLEER. The length of the CDR3 is 15 residues. V was clipped by 6 bases and J by 2 bases, with 14 bases between them. The CDR3 DNA is TGCGCCAGCAGGCCGGCTGCAGGGGCCTACAATGAGCAGTTCTTC. Translated: CASRPAAGAYNEQFF.

The genes are TRBV29-1 and TRBJ2-3; TRBD2 is a possible D gene (5 bases). This CDR3 is 14 amino acids long. The germline gives CDR1 SQVTM, CDR2 ANQGSEA. Trimming removed 5 bases at V and 5 bases at J, with 17 bases between. The CDR3 region has the DNA TGCAGCGTTCTCGAGGGTCGTCCGAGAGATACGCAGTATTTT. It codes for CSVLEGRPRDTQYF.

This clone turned up a few times. This chain uses TRBV29-1 with TRBJ1-2; D remains ambiguous. Trimming left V 5 bases short and J 4 bases short, with 14 bases between. Germline V gene data show CDR1 as SQVTM and CDR2 as ANQGSEA. The CDR3 is 13 residues long. The CDR3 coding sequence is TGCAGCGTTCGAGGTGCTGCATCCTATGGCTACACCTTC. Translating it yields CSVRGAASYGYTF.

The genes are TRBV6-5 and TRBJ2-1; TRBD2 agrees at 10 bases. V gave up 6 bases and J gave up 4 bases; unmatched junction bases: 3. The CDR3 runs 14 residues. Looked up from germline, CDR1 is MNHEY and CDR2 is SVGAGI. CDR3 amino acids: CASRSLAGYNEQFF. CDR3 coding DNA: TGTGCCAGCAGATCACTAGCGGGATACAATGAGCAGTTCTTC.

CDR3 loop: CASSLVGRVYGYTF. The CDR3 DNA reads TGTGCCAGCAGCTTGGTCGGCAGGGTCTATGGCTACACCTTC. The chain has TRBV5-8 and TRBJ1-2; tentative D call: TRBD1 (5 bases). Germline-derived CDR1 and CDR2 are SGHTS and YDEGEE. Trimming pared 0 bases from V and 4 bases from J, leaving 10 bases between. The CDR3 has 14 amino acids.

The chain carries TRBV15 and TRBJ1-2, with D uncertain. Germline V lookup: CDR1 LNHNV, CDR2 YYDKDF (reference sequence). V was clipped by 0 bases and J by 10 bases, with 12 bases between them. CDR3 size: 13 residues. As DNA, the CDR3 is TGTGCCACCAGCAGAGATCTAGTGGCGTTCTACACCTTC. Its protein product is CATSRDLVAFYTF. The full variable domain, its missing parts supplied by reference TRBV15 and TRBJ1-2, is DAMVIQNPRYQVTQFGKPVTLSCSQTLNHNVMYWYQQKSSQAPKLLFHYYDKDFNNEADTPDNFQSRRPNTSFCFLDIRSPGLGDTAMYLCATSRDLVAFYTFGSGTRLTVV.

V gene TRBV4-1 combines with J gene TRBJ1-6; the D gene is possibly TRBD1 (5 bases). There are 17 residues in the CDR3. Germline V gives CDR1 MGHRA, CDR2 YSYEKL. The V gene lost 0 bases and the J gene lost 10 bases, with 19 bases spanning the gap. The CDR3 DNA reads as TGCGCCAGCAGCCAAGATAGGGCGGGACCGGCAAGATCACCCCTCCACTTT. It is translated as CASSQDRAGPARSPLHF.

The rearrangement links TRBV6-7 to TRBJ2-7, with TRBD1 as a possible D gene (7 bases). TRBV6-7 is flagged as an ORF with uncertain function. V gave up 11 bases and J gave up 5 bases, with 28 bases separating them. The CDR3 covers 16 residues. For the CDR3, the DNA is TGTGCCGGATTTCAGGGGGGATTGGGGAGCGACCACGAGCAGTACTTC. Translated, it gives CAGFQGGLGSDHEQYF.

This chain links TRBV5-1 with TRBJ1-1, with a possible D match to TRBD1 (6 bases). Germline V lookup: CDR1 SGHRS, CDR2 YFSETQ. V gave up 3 bases and J gave up 1 base, with 7 bases separating them. The CDR3 runs 13 residues. Here the CDR3 reads CASSWTANTEAFF. Here the CDR3 DNA reads TGCGCCAGCAGCTGGACAGCGAACACTGAAGCTTTCTTT.

This clone was seen only a few times. The J gene is TRBJ1-5, the V gene TRBV30; maybe TRBD1 (5 bases). CDR1 is GTSNPN, CDR2 SVGIG, per germline (reference sequence). V shed 0 bases and J shed 11 bases, with 17 bases lying between them. This CDR3 is 14 amino acids long. CDR3 nucleotide sequence: TGTGCCTGGAGTGTACGATCGGGGGACGGGGCCCAGCATTTT. Amino acid sequence: CAWSVRSGDGAQHF.

V usage is TRBV4-1 and J usage is TRBJ1-6, with 7 bases lining up with TRBD1. V lost 3 bases, J lost 8 bases, and 7 bases stayed unmatched. This CDR3 has 15 residues. Germline V gives CDR1 MGHRA, CDR2 YSYEKL. The DNA for the CDR3 is TGCGCCAGCAGCCAGCAGCAGGGGGGTCATTCACCCCTCCACTTT. Its translation is CASSQQQGGHSPLHF.

The chain couples TRBV5-1 to TRBJ2-1; 7 nucleotides align to TRBD2. Losses at the gene ends were 1 base for V and 0 bases for J; bases not matched to a gene: 1. Per germline, CDR1 SGHRS and CDR2 YFSETQ. The CDR3 runs to 15 residues. The DNA of the CDR3 is TGCGCCAGCAGCTTGCGGGGGGTCTCCTACAATGAGCAGTTCTTC. Amino acid sequence: CASSLRGVSYNEQFF.

This sequence joins TRBV10-1 and TRBJ1-2; TRBD1 matches 11 bases. Germline loops: CDR1 WNHNN, CDR2 SYGVQD (reference sequence). CDR3 length equals 15 residues. Trimming removed 6 bases from V and 4 bases from J; junction bases left unmatched: 7. CDR3 DNA: TGCGCCAGCAGCGAACGGACAGGGGGCCTCTATGGCTACACCTTC. Its translation: CASSERTGGLYGYTF.

The J gene is TRBJ1-1, the V gene TRBV2; weak D call: TRBD1 (6 bases). Germline-derived CDR1 and CDR2 are SNHLY and FYNNEI. V was pared by 2 bases and J by 6 bases, with 10 bases between. The CDR3 sequence is 13 residues long. Here the CDR3 reads CASSEQGKAEAFF. CDR3 sequence (DNA): TGTGCCAGCAGTGAACAGGGGAAGGCTGAAGCTTTCTTT.

The chain has TRBV11-1 and TRBJ1-1, with D possibly TRBD1 on 5 matching bases. CDR1 is SGHAT and CDR2 is FQDESV in the germline V gene (reference sequence). V was cut by 4 bases and J by 2 bases, with 11 bases left in between. The CDR3 length is 14 residues. CDR3 nucleotides: TGTGCCAGCAGCTCCAGGGTCACTAACACTGAAGCTTTCTTT. It is translated as CASSSRVTNTEAFF.

This rearrangement joins TRBV7-9 to TRBJ2-7; 7 bases fit TRBD1. The CDR3 loop spans 14 amino acids. The ends lost 5 bases at V and 1 base at J; junction bases unmatched: 5. Germline CDR1 SEHNR, CDR2 FQNEAQ (reference sequence). The CDR3 region has the DNA TGTGCCAGCAGCGCCGGGACAGAATCCTACGAGCAGTACTTC. It encodes CASSAGTESYEQYF.

This clone was detected only a few times. This rearrangement joins TRBV4-1 to TRBJ2-7, with D maybe TRBD1 (7 bases). The CDR3 extends over 15 amino acids. The V and J ends lost 0 bases and 6 bases respectively, with 15 bases between them. Germline values: CDR1 MGHRA, CDR2 YSYEKL. CDR3 nucleotide sequence: TGCGCCAGCAGCCAAGAAACCAGGGGGGACGGCGAGCAGTACTTC. Translated: CASSQETRGDGEQYF.

The DNA of the CDR3 is TGCAGCGTTGACACAGGGCACACTGAAGCTTTCTTT. Its translation: CSVDTGHTEAFF. The V and J genes are TRBV29-1 and TRBJ1-1, with a weak D call TRBD1 (6 bases). The ends were cut back, 3 bases at V and 3 bases at J, with 8 bases in the middle. Germline values: CDR1 SQVTM, CDR2 ANQGSEA. CDR3 size: 12 residues.

V usage is TRBV5-4 and J usage is TRBJ2-7; a weak D match, TRBD1 (5 bases). Per germline, CDR1 SGHNT and CDR2 YYREEE (reference sequence). The CDR3 runs 12 residues. The germline V and J ends were trimmed by 4 bases and 7 bases, with 12 bases remaining between them. The CDR3 DNA is TGTGCCAGCAGCCCTCGGAAGGGGGAGCAGTACTTC. Its translation is CASSPRKGEQYF.

The table lists this clone with a count of one. This sequence joins TRBV2 and TRBJ2-1, with TRBD2 matching over 11 bases. The length of the CDR3 is 17 residues. Germline V lookup: CDR1 SNHLY, CDR2 FYNNEI. The V segment lost 10 bases and the J segment 9 bases; nucleotides outside the gene matches: 20. CDR3 region: CATSNQPGLAVGGEQFF. The CDR3 nucleotides are TGTGCCACCTCAAATCAACCGGGACTAGCGGTAGGAGGTGAGCAGTTCTTC.

The chain recombines TRBV6-1 with TRBJ2-7; 11 bases match TRBD1. V lost 4 bases, J lost 1 base, and 3 bases stayed unmatched. The CDR3 consists of 15 residues. Per the germline V gene, CDR1 is MNHNS and CDR2 is SASEGT. In DNA form, the CDR3 reads TGTGCCAGCAGTGCCCGGGACAGGGGGTCCTACGAGCAGTACTTC. This gives the protein CASSARDRGSYEQYF.